This T cell receptor beta chain was recorded in a study of cytomegalovirus exposure and HLA in healthy donors. General study findings and limits: Among TCR beta chains, those listed as cytomegalovirus-associated numbered about 160. In vitro, three CMV-associated chains proved specific for CMV antigens. Rare TCR sequences dominated, though some public TCRs recurred in many donors.

The data were produced by immunoSEQ multiplex PCR, yet TCRdb's version contains in-frame clones alone and is incomplete. The sample carries 120,000 or so clones, 75% to 90% recorded once. This CDR3 has 13 residues. The germline gives CDR1 MNHNY, CDR2 SVGAGI (reference sequence). V lost 8 bases, J lost 0 bases, and 8 bases lay in between. Comments on this clone: Its antigen is still unknown.

The donors were part of the validation cohort of roughly 110 subjects. That cohort was separate from the first cohort, which comprised fewer than 800 subjects. The sequencing input was PBMCs. This receptor was taken from a woman aged 18-29 years in good health and CMV-seronegative. The chain links TRBV6-6 to TRBJ1-3, with unresolved D. DNA for the CDR3: TGTGCCAGCCGAGCATTCTCTGGAAACACCATATATTTT. Protein sequence: CASRAFSGNTIYF.